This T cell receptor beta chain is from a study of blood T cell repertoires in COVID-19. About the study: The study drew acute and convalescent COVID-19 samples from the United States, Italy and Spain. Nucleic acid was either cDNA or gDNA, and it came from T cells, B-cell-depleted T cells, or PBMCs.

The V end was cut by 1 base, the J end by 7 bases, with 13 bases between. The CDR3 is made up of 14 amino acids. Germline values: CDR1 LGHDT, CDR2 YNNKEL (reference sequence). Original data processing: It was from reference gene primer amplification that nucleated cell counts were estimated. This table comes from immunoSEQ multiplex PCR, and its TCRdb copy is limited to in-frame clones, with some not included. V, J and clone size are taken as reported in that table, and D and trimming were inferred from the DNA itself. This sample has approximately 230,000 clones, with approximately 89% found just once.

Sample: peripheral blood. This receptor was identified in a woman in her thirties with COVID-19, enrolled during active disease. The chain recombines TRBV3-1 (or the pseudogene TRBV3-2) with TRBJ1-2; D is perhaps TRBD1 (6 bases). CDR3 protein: CASSQGQASGGYTF. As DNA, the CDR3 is TGTGCCAGCAGCCAAGGACAGGCGTCGGGTGGCTACACCTTC.